This T cell receptor (beta chain) stems from a study of sequential checkpoint blockade in melanoma. The treatment was: randomized to nivolumab then ipilimumab (arm A) or the reverse (arm B). Libraries were prepared by immunoSEQ multiplex PCR; TCRdb keeps only in-frame clonotypes and omits some of them. The table includes 8,000 to 10,000 clones, approximately 22% detected once. This receptor was taken from a human donor with melanoma. The source material was tumor tissue (inferred from file names), sampled from a patient given nivolumab and ipilimumab in sequence.

The chain's CDR3 is CASSLARGASGELFF. In DNA, the CDR3 is TGTGCCAGCAGCTTGGCACGGGGGGCGTCCGGGGAGCTGTTTTTT. This chain joins TRBV11-3 and TRBJ2-2; D is perhaps TRBD2 (7 bases). This CDR3 comprises 15 residues. CDR1 and CDR2 from the germline V gene are SGHNT and YENEEA. The V end lost 3 bases, the J end lost 6 bases, and 14 bases lay between the germline ends.